This is a list of T cell receptor beta chains from one sample in a study of blood T cell repertoires in COVID-19. The assay was immunoSEQ multiplex PCR, and TCRdb's table has in-frame clones only and misses some. The sample has 62,000 or so clones; roughly three quarters are singletons. The source material was peripheral blood. The source of these receptors is a man aged 55 to 70 with COVID-19, enrolled during active disease. The conserved cysteine and the conserved F or W are not part of the CDR3 here. The order of the fields is V gene, D gene, J gene, CDR3 protein. A D gene is named only where the DNA matches it firmly.

TRBV30	.	TRBJ1-6	AWQGSYNSPLH
TRBV2	.	TRBJ2-5	ASSERRLEETQY
TRBV7-9	.	TRBJ1-1	ASSPNGGEAF
TRBV14	.	TRBJ1-6	ASSPQGGSPLH
TRBV10-3	.	TRBJ1-5	ATMSNQPQH
TRBV6-5	TRBD1	TRBJ2-3	ASSTRQGAVDTQY
TRBV5-4	TRBD2	TRBJ2-1	ASSPTGTSSYNEQF
TRBV4-1	TRBD2	TRBJ2-3	ASSLGSGSKATQY
TRBV11-2	.	TRBJ1-2	ASSLIREGGYT
TRBV2	.	TRBJ2-7	ASKARQEAYEQY
TRBV7-9	.	TRBJ2-7	ASTLSGTPAGYEQY
TRBV6-5	.	TRBJ1-1	ATFLNTEAF
TRBV5-5	.	TRBJ2-3	ASSLQAAGTQY
TRBV24-1	TRBD1	TRBJ2-1	ATSDLRAGTGHNEQF
TRBV5-4	.	TRBJ1-6	ASSSRTGDSPLH
TRBV18	.	TRBJ1-1	ASGQMNTEAF
TRBV28	.	TRBJ2-3	ASRGGLSSDTQY
TRBV7-9	.	TRBJ2-5	ASTIQGVETQY
TRBV13	TRBD1	TRBJ1-1	ASSPGLRQGPLEAF
TRBV4-2	.	TRBJ2-2	ASSQEGGPLVGGELF
TRBV30	.	TRBJ2-7	AWSLGARYEQY
TRBV5-1	.	TRBJ2-7	ASSLVADYEQY
TRBV6-1	TRBD1	TRBJ1-2	ASSEAANRGQYGYT
TRBV14	TRBD2	TRBJ2-1	ASSQVATSGSIYNEQF
TRBV6-5	.	TRBJ1-2	ASRQMAGRGYT
TRBV6-5	.	TRBJ1-2	ASSSTRFNYGYT
TRBV7-2	.	TRBJ1-1	ASSFRRRTEAF
TRBV9	TRBD2	TRBJ2-1	ASSAGTSGVNEQF
TRBV7-3	.	TRBJ2-1	ASSLGRGYNNEQF
TRBV3-1/TRBV3-2	TRBD2	TRBJ2-1	ASRPSGRALNEQF
TRBV7-7	TRBD2	TRBJ2-3	ASSCPGLAASTDTQY
TRBV9	TRBD2	TRBJ2-1	ASSAGTSGINEQF
TRBV7-7	TRBD2	TRBJ2-5	ASSPRRGGSEETQY
TRBV5-1	.	TRBJ2-2	ASSPGGPGELF
TRBV19	.	TRBJ1-6	ASTQDGTLH